This T cell receptor beta chain derives from a study of neurological immune-mediated disorders. Broader study findings: Expansion of TCR clones was greatest in HTLV-1-associated myelopathy and smallest in multiple sclerosis, where it fell below that of healthy controls.

In this sample, this clonotype turned up many times. The antigen is not known. With 10-nucleotide random UMIs, 5'RACE was used to make the cDNA. TCRdb processed the 5' RACE reads anew with MiXCR; each CDR3 protein has one entry. The repertoire holds about 79,000 distinct CDR3 sequences, 13% to 15% seen once, with roughly 7% in the top ten. This receptor was taken from a woman between 45 and 65 years old in good health. Source material: PBMCs.

This CDR3 reads CASSLDASGLYNEQFF. CDR3 coding DNA: TGCGCCAGCAGCTTGGATGCTAGCGGGCTCTACAATGAGCAGTTCTTC. The rearrangement joins TRBV5-1 to TRBJ2-1; 8 bases fit TRBD2. The J segment lost 3 bases and the V segment lost 0 bases, leaving 5 bases of the junction unmatched. This CDR3 is 16 amino acids long. CDR1 and CDR2 from the germline V gene are SGHRS and YFSETQ. Drawing the rest from reference TRBV5-1 and TRBJ2-1, the complete variable domain is KAGVTQTPRYLIKTRGQQVTLSCSPISGHRSVSWYQQTPGQGLQFLFEYFSETQRNKGNFPGRFSGRQFSNSRSEMNVSTLELGDSALYLCASSLDASGLYNEQFFGPGTRLTVL.